This T cell receptor beta chain was found in a study of human T cells and chemical hapten exposure (dated by TCRdb to about 2021). Describing the broader study: For sensitization, 2% DPC in acetone was applied to a roughly 2 cm by roughly 2 cm area of upper inner arm skin. Throughout the approximately 23-week study period, patients were also given weekly therapeutic DPC doses on the scalp. Patch testing was done on the upper back using Finn chambers containing 0.01% DPC, and results were scored after 6 days according to International Contact Dermatitis Research Group standards. Alopecia areata with under or over 50% scalp involvement, alopecia totalis and alopecia universalis were represented in the patient cohort, which was mostly female. The libraries were sequenced as a pool, and the TCR yield per sample differed mostly because of small variations in library volumes within the pool. The study tracked peripheral blood TCR repertoire changes in vivo during primary and secondary sensitization to the hapten diphenylcyclopropenone (DPC) in alopecia patients. Blood samples were taken from patients before sensitization (week 0) and at 2, 6 and about 24 weeks after DPC sensitization. For TCR sequencing, blood came from twenty-nine alopecia patients at anywhere from one to four time points (pre-sensitization, 2, 6 and 24 weeks).

The cysteine opens and the phenylalanine closes a CDR3 of 13 amino acids. The read is trimmed to its CDR3 DNA, 39 bases read in frame from base 1. The germline ends are 9 bases apart after V is trimmed by 4 bases and J by 3 bases. Reading the germline V gene (reference sequence) gives CDR1 SGHNT and CDR2 YYREEE. Study-level results and caveats: Because all patients had alopecia, a presumed autoimmune disease, the immune response of the patients might differ from that of healthy individuals. After repeated subsampling, the strength of the expansion versus patch-test correlation and the threshold at which it became significant changed. Patch test score correlated positively with the number of PT1 expanded TCRs, reaching significance at thresholds 8, 16 and 32 but not at 4. DPC sensitization did not change the number of TCRs with a frequency above 1 in 1000, and there was no evidence of changes in global repertoire structure. Significantly more large CDR3 similarity clusters were formed by expanded TCRs than by pre-sensitization or healthy control sets, consistent with antigen-driven responses.

A note on this clonotype: Its recognized antigen is unknown. Base quality data are lacking; no much larger clone is found one base away.

The time point label, as the study defines it: patch test 3, about 24 weeks after DPC sensitization. The treatment or condition label of this sample denotes: therapeutic diphenylcyclopropenone sensitization with weekly scalp DPC. Blood at each patch-test visit was drawn before the patch test was applied. To be eligible, patients had to be aged 18 to 70, diagnosed with alopecia and judged suitable for DPC therapy, while pregnant patients were excluded. Total RNA was isolated from unfractionated whole blood collected in Tempus Blood RNA tubes. The library was generated by RACE. Sequencer: NextSeq 500. During library preparation, unique molecular identifiers were attached to individual cDNA molecules so that TCRs could be counted quantitatively and reproducibly. Each blood RNA sample was used to sequence both TCR alpha and TCR beta chains. The authors' pipeline ran thus. A median of approximately 96,000 TCRs per sample was observed, with a range of roughly 20,000 to 750,000. V, J and CDR3 annotation of the TCR reads was carried out using the Decombinator software suite. To make PS versus PT1 abundance plots, every sample was subsampled to the same number of TCRs (28,000). TCRs were defined as expanded if absent before sensitization and observed at least eight times at the 2-week time point. The public reads were reanalyzed by TCRdb: fastp trimming at Q25, MiXCR alignment, in-frame beta chains only. CDR3 protein sequences are deduplicated, and each keeps its most common genes and DNA. In this record, the V and J calls reflect TCRdb's handling and not the investigators' own analysis. Present in this sample are some 97,000 distinct CDR3 sequences, 25% to 30% of which were seen just once. The ten largest clones capture 10% of the sample.

This sequence originates from a man aged 40-50 years with alopecia areata. Some clones in this sample may be carry-over from other donors' samples. The chain is assembled from TRBV5-4 and TRBJ2-3; TRBD1 could be the D gene, as 5 bases match. The sequences come from whole blood, collected in connection with sensitization to the hapten diphenylcyclopropenone (DPC). The CDR3 here reads CASSISGTDTQYF. The DNA sequence is as follows: TGTGCCAGCAGCATTTCAGGGACAGATACGCAGTATTTT.